A single sample gave rise to the 20 T cell receptor beta chains below, sequenced in a study of blood T cell repertoires in COVID-19. TCRdb keeps only in-frame clones here, not all; method: immunoSEQ multiplex PCR. The sample contains some 300,000 clones, 88% of which appear only once. Sequencing was done on a sample of peripheral blood. All receptors derive from a woman under 40 who had recovered from COVID-19.

V gene TRBV5-1 combines with J gene TRBJ2-1, with TRBD2 matching 8 bases. V dropped 0 bases and J dropped 8; count of bases not matched to a gene: 10. CDR1 is SGHRS and CDR2 is YFSETQ in the germline V gene. The CDR3 consists of 16 residues. Here the CDR3 DNA reads TGCGCCAGCAGCTTGGCCGGGGGGGCCGGTTTGGATGAGCAGTTCTTC. Translating it yields CASSLAGGAGLDEQFF.

CDR3 DNA: TGTGCCACCAGTGATTTGGGGACATCAACTAGCACAGATACGCAGTATTTT. This sequence encodes CATSDLGTSTSTDTQYF. The chain links TRBV24-1 to TRBJ2-3; possibly TRBD1 for D (6 bases). V lost 0 bases to trimming and J lost 0 bases, with 12 bases between them. Germline CDR1 reads KGHDR; CDR2 reads SFDVKD. There are 17 residues in the CDR3.

The chain joins TRBV28 to TRBJ1-3; D gene ambiguous. Germline CDR1 and CDR2: MDHEN and SYDVKM. The CDR3 covers 13 residues. V dropped 8 bases and J dropped 0 bases, with 8 bases sitting between them. Here the CDR3 DNA reads TGTGCCAGCCCAGATTCCTCTGGAAACACCATATATTTT. Amino acid sequence: CASPDSSGNTIYF.

The V call is TRBV7-9, the J call TRBJ1-2, with D hard to call. Trimming took off 5 bases at V and 5 bases at J, with 18 bases between the two ends. Germline CDR1 reads SEHNR; CDR2 reads FQNEAQ (reference sequence). CDR3 length: 15 residues. In nucleotides, the CDR3 is TGTGCCAGCAGCCTAGATAAACTAGTGGGGTATGGCTACACCTTC. This sequence encodes CASSLDKLVGYGYTF.

V and J are TRBV5-4 and TRBJ2-7, with D possibly being TRBD1 (6 bases). CDR1 and CDR2 from the germline V gene are SGHNT and YYREEE (reference sequence). The V end lost 3 bases, the J end lost 2 bases, and 15 bases lay between the germline ends. CDR3 length equals 15 residues. The CDR3 nucleotides read TGTGCCAGCAGCTCGCTGACAGGCGGAACCTACGAGCAGTACTTC. Its translation: CASSSLTGGTYEQYF.

The chain joins TRBV25-1 to TRBJ2-2; no clear D. V was clipped by 7 bases and J by 8 bases, with 11 bases between them. Germline-derived CDR1 and CDR2 are MGHDK and SYGVNS. The CDR3 consists of 12 residues. CDR3 region: CASTSELGELFF. The CDR3 region has the DNA TGTGCCAGCACCAGCGAGTTGGGGGAGCTGTTTTTT.

The chain carries TRBV5-4 and TRBJ2-7, with D maybe TRBD1 (6 bases). In germline, CDR1 is SGHNT, CDR2 YYREEE (reference sequence). The CDR3 loop spans 14 amino acids. Trimming removed 4 bases at V and 4 bases at J, with 15 bases between. CDR3 nucleotides: TGTGCCAGCAGCGATCCTATCACAGGGTACGAGCAGTACTTC. It yields the protein CASSDPITGYEQYF.

The V call is TRBV5-1, the J call TRBJ2-3, with a weak D call TRBD2 (6 bases). The CDR3 consists of 15 residues. The V gene lost 2 bases and the J gene lost 2 bases, with 12 bases spanning the gap. Per the germline V gene, CDR1 is SGHRS and CDR2 is YFSETQ. CDR3 bases: TGCGCCAGCAGCTTATTGGGGGGAACCACAGATACGCAGTATTTT. Translated: CASSLLGGTTDTQYF.

The rearrangement joins TRBV7-2 to TRBJ2-7, with 9 positions matching TRBD2. The CDR3 extends over 18 amino acids. The V gene's germline CDR1 is SGHTA and CDR2 FQGNSA. The trim removed 2 bases at V and 0 bases at J, leaving 11 bases unmatched. The CDR3 region has the DNA TGTGCCAGCAGCTTATGGGTTAGCGGGGGCCCGACCTCCTACGAGCAGTACTTC. Amino acids: CASSLWVSGGPTSYEQYF.

The chain uses TRBV6-5 and TRBJ2-2, with D possibly matching TRBD2 (5 bases). The V gene lost 0 bases and the J gene lost 3 bases, with 11 bases spanning the gap. Germline CDR1 MNHEY, CDR2 SVGAGI. The CDR3 is 16 amino acids. CDR3 sequence: CASSYSSSIDTGELFF. As DNA, the CDR3 is TGTGCCAGCAGTTACTCCTCTAGCATCGACACCGGGGAGCTGTTTTTT.

CDR3 coding DNA: TGTGCCAGCAGCTTGGTCAGGAACGATGAAAAACTGTTTTTT. Encoded protein: CASSLVRNDEKLFF. This chain joins TRBV5-5 and TRBJ1-4; D is unresolved. CDR1 is SGHKS and CDR2 is YYEKEE in the germline V gene (reference sequence). The CDR3 runs to 14 residues. V shed 0 bases and J shed 6 bases, with 9 bases lying between them.

The V call is TRBV2, the J call TRBJ2-7; a weak D match, TRBD1 (5 bases). The germline gives CDR1 SNHLY, CDR2 FYNNEI. V was cut by 4 bases and J by 3 bases, with 13 bases left in between. The CDR3 is 14 residues long. CDR3: CASSVDSVLYEQYF. CDR3 nucleotides: TGTGCCAGCAGTGTTGACAGCGTCCTCTACGAGCAGTACTTC.

J is TRBJ1-2 and V is TRBV24-1; D is unresolved. Germline assignment: CDR1 KGHDR and CDR2 SFDVKD. This CDR3 comprises 14 residues. V shed 2 bases and J shed 1 base, with 7 bases lying between them. The CDR3 reads CATSDSGFNYGYTF. CDR3 DNA: TGTGCCACCAGTGATTCAGGCTTTAACTATGGCTACACCTTC.

This rearrangement joins TRBV6-5 to TRBJ2-6, with TRBD2 as a possible D gene (5 bases). Germline V gives CDR1 MNHEY, CDR2 SVGAGI. Trimming removed 7 bases from V and 4 bases from J, with 11 bases in between. This CDR3 has 14 residues. This CDR3 reads CASNRGSGANVLTF. The CDR3 DNA reads TGTGCCAGCAATCGGGGATCAGGGGCCAACGTCCTGACTTTC.

This clone was detected a few times. This rearrangement joins TRBV20-1 to TRBJ1-5, with TRBD1 matching over 9 bases. This CDR3 is 17 amino acids long. Germline assignment: CDR1 DFQATT and CDR2 SNEGSKA (reference sequence). V shed 3 bases, J shed 6 bases, and the junction held 15 bases outside the gene matches. The CDR3, as DNA: TGCAGTGCTAGTGCCCTAGGGACAGGGCTCATGGGTCAGCCCCAGCATTTT. Protein product: CSASALGTGLMGQPQHF.

This chain uses TRBV6-5 with TRBJ2-7; 8 positions agree with TRBD1. CDR1 is MNHEY and CDR2 is SVGAGI in the germline V gene. The CDR3 has 14 amino acids. Germline trimming cut 7 bases from V and 4 bases from J; bases unmatched to any gene: 9. The CDR3 region has the DNA TGTGCCAGCAAGCGGACAGGGAGAGCGTACGAGCAGTACTTC. This sequence encodes CASKRTGRAYEQYF.

The CDR3 DNA follows: TGTGCCAGCAGCGAAGGGGGCGGGACTGAAGCTTTCTTT. It specifies CASSEGGGTEAFF. The chain is built from TRBV9 and TRBJ1-1; 7 nucleotides match TRBD1. V was pared by 3 bases and J by 5 bases, with 4 bases of the junction left unmatched. This CDR3 contains 13 residues. Germline loops: CDR1 SGDLS, CDR2 YYNGEE.

The chain employs TRBV7-2 and TRBJ2-5; TRBD1 agrees at 9 bases. Trimming removed 5 bases from V and 4 bases from J; junction bases left unmatched: 5. The CDR3 contains 14 residues. Per the germline V gene, CDR1 is SGHTA and CDR2 is FQGNSA. CDR3 loop: CASSPETGGETQYF. CDR3 nucleotides: TGTGCCAGCAGCCCAGAGACAGGGGGAGAGACCCAGTACTTC.

The chain uses TRBV3-1 (or the pseudogene TRBV3-2) and TRBJ1-5; weak D call: TRBD1 (6 bases). The CDR3 has 13 amino acids. CDR1 is LGHDT, CDR2 YNNKEL, per germline (reference sequence). With 4 bases removed from V and 9 bases from J, the gap between germline ends came to 13 bases. CDR3 loop: CASSPNREPPQHF. The CDR3 DNA reads TGTGCCAGCAGCCCAAACAGGGAACCGCCCCAGCATTTT.

Worth noting for this clone: The same CDR3 can be traced to other DNA sequences in this sample. The V gene is TRBV5-1, the J gene TRBJ1-1; possibly TRBD1 for D (5 bases). The CDR3 is 13 residues long. Germline CDR1 reads SGHRS; CDR2 reads YFSETQ. V was trimmed by 4 bases and J by 1 base, leaving 8 bases between them. CDR3 nucleotide sequence: TGCGCCAGCAGCCCAACAGGGAACACTGAAGCTTTCTTT. Amino acids: CASSPTGNTEAFF.